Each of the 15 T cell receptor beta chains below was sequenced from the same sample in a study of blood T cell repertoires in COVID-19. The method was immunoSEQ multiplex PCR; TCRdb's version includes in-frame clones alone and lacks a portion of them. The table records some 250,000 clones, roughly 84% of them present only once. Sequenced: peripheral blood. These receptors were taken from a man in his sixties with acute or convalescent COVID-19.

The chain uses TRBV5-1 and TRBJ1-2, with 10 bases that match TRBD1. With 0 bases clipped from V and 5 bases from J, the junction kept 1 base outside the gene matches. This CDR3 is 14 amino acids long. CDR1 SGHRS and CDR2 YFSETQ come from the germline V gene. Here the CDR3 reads CASSLGDRGYGYTF. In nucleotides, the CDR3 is TGCGCCAGCAGCTTGGGGGACAGGGGATATGGCTACACCTTC.

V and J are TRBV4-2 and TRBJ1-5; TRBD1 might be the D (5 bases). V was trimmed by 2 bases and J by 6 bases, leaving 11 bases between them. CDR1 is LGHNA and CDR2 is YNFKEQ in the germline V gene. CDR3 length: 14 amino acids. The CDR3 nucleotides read TGTGCCAGCAGCCAATCAGGGTCCCGTCAGCCCCAGCATTTT. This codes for CASSQSGSRQPQHF.

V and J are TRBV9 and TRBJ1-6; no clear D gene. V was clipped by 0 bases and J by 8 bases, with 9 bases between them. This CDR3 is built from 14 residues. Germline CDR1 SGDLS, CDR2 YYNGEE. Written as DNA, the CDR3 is TGTGCCAGCAGCGTAGACGAGGCGGATTCACCCCTCCACTTT. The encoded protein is CASSVDEADSPLHF.

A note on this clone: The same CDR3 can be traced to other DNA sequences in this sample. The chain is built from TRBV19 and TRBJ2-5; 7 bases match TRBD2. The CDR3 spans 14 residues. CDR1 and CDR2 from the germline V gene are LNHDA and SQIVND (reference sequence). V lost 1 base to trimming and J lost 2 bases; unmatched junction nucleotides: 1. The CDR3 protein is CASSIGGGQETQYF. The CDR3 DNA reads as TGTGCCAGTAGTATAGGGGGGGGGCAAGAGACCCAGTACTTC.

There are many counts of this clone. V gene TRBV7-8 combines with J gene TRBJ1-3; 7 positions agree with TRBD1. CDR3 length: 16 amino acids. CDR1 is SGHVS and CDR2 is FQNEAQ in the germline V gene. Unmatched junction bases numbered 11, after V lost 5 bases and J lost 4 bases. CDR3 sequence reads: CASSLGDSQRGNTIYF. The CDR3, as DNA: TGTGCCAGCAGCCTGGGGGACAGTCAGAGGGGAAACACCATATATTTT.

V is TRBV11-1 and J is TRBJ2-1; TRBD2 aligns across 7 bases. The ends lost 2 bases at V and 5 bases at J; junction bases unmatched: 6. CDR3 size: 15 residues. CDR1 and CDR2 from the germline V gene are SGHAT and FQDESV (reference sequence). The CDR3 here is CASSLNGGGDNEQFF. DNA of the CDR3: TGTGCCAGCAGCTTAAATGGGGGAGGGGACAATGAGCAGTTCTTC.

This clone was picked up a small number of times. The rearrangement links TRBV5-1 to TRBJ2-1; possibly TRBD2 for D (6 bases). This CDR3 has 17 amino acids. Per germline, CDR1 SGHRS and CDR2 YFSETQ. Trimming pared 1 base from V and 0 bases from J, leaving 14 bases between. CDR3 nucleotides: TGCGCCAGCAGCTTGTCAGTCGGGAGTGGCTCCTACAATGAGCAGTTCTTC. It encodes CASSLSVGSGSYNEQFF. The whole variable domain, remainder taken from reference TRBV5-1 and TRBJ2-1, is KAGVTQTPRYLIKTRGQQVTLSCSPISGHRSVSWYQQTPGQGLQFLFEYFSETQRNKGNFPGRFSGRQFSNSRSEMNVSTLELGDSALYLCASSLSVGSGSYNEQFFGPGTRLTVL.

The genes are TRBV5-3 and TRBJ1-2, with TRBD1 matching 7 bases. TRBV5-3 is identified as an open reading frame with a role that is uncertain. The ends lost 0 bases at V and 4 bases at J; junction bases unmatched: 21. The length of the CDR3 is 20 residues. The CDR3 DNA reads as TGTGCCAGAAGCTTGGTGATTCGTGGTTCATCTTCGGGACAGCCCTATGGCTACACCTTC. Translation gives CARSLVIRGSSSGQPYGYTF.

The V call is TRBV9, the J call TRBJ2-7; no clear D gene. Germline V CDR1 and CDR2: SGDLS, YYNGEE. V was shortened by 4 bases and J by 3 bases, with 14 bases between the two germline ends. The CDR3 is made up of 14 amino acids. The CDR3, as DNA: TGTGCCAGCAGCCTCGGGTTACTTGACTACGAGCAGTACTTC. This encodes CASSLGLLDYEQYF.

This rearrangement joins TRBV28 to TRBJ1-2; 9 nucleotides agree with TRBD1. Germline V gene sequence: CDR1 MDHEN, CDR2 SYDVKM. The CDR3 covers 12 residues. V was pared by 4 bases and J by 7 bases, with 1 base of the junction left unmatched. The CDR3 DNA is TGTGCCAGCAGTTACAGGGGGCTTGGCTACACCTTC. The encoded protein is CASSYRGLGYTF.

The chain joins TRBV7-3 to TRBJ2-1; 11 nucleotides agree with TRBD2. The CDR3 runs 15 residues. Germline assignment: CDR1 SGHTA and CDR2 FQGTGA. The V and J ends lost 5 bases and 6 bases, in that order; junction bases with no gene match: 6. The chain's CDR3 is CASSPGLAGFNEQFF. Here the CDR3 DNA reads TGTGCCAGCAGCCCCGGACTAGCGGGTTTCAATGAGCAGTTCTTC.

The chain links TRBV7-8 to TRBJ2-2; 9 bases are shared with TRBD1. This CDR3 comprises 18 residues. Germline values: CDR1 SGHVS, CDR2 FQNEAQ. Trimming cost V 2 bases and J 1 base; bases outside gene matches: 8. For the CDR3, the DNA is TGTGCCAGCAGCTTACCTTTCACGGACAGGGGGAACACCGGGGAGCTGTTTTTT. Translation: CASSLPFTDRGNTGELFF.

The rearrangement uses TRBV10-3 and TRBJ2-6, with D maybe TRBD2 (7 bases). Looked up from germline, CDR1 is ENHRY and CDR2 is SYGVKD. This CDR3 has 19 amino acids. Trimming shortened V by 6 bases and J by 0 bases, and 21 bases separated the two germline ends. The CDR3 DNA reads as TGTGCCATCAGAGGGGGGGCCGGGTCCACAAACTCTGGGGCCAACGTCCTGACTTTC. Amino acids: CAIRGGAGSTNSGANVLTF.

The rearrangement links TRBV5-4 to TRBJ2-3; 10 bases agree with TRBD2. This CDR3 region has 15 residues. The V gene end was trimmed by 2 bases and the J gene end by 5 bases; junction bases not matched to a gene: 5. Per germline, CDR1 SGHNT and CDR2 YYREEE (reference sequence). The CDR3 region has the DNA TGTGCCAGCAGCTTTCCTAGCGGGAGCCGAGATACGCAGTATTTT. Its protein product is CASSFPSGSRDTQYF.

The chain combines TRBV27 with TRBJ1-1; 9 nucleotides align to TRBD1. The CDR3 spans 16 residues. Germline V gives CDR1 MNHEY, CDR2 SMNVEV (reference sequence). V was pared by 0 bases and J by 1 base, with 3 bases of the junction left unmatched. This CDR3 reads CASSLSGTGRNTEAFF. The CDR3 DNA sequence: TGTGCCAGCAGTTTATCTGGGACAGGGCGGAACACTGAAGCTTTCTTT.